The clone carrying this TCR beta chain was picked up one time. The data derive from a study of cytomegalovirus exposure and HLA in healthy donors. Donors came from a validation cohort of 95 to 150 subjects, distinct from the first 666-subject cohort. Data came from immunoSEQ multiplex PCR; TCRdb stores just in-frame clones and leaves some out. This table has some 150,000 clones, 91% appearing once. The CDR3 has 16 amino acids. J was trimmed by 9 bases and V by 6 bases; bases with no gene match: 15. Germline lookup yields CDR1 SQVTM and CDR2 ANQGSEA. This TCR came from a man between 18 and 35 years old in good health and CMV-seronegative. Sequencing was done on a sample of PBMCs. The chain carries TRBV29-1 and TRBJ2-1; 12 bases align to TRBD2. The chain's CDR3 is CSVGGLAGGPSGEQFF. CDR3 in DNA: TGCAGCGTCGGCGGCCTAGCGGGAGGGCCCTCGGGTGAGCAGTTCTTC.